The rows below give T cell receptor beta chains drawn from one sample of a study of blood T cells in healthy people across ages. Each CDR3 protein is one row after TCRdb ran MiXCR on the 5' RACE reads. This sample has more than 500,000 distinct CDR3 sequences, with 25% to 30% found just once. The sequencing sample was made of blood. The origin of the receptors is a woman aged 70-85 years in good health. The CDR3 runs from the conserved cysteine through the conserved F or W. D genes are given only for firm matches. Rows give clone size only sometimes, using once, few, many, or a class for an expanded clone.

CDR3	DNA	V	J	D	size
CASSRSRDRGSINEQFF	TGTGCCAGCTCACGCTCCCGGGACAGGGGTTCCATCAATGAGCAGTTCTTC	TRBV18	TRBJ2-1	TRBD1	few
CASSSTGTNPYNEQFF	TGTGCCAGCAGCTCCACCGGGACTAACCCCTACAATGAGCAGTTCTTC	TRBV7-2	TRBJ2-1	TRBD2	few
CATSSGWGGTQYF	TGTGCCACCAGCTCAGGTTGGGGGGGGACCCAGTACTTC	TRBV15	TRBJ2-5	TRBD2	NA
CASSLGLHSGNTIYF	TGCGCCAGCAGCTTGGGGTTACACTCTGGAAACACCATATATTTT	TRBV5-1	TRBJ1-3	NA	once
CASSQGEIGGYTF	TGTGCCAGCAGCCAAGGGGAGATTGGTGGCTACACCTTC	TRBV3-1	TRBJ1-2	NA	few
CASSEGGFYGYTF	TGTGCCAGCAGCGAGGGGGGGTTCTATGGCTACACCTTC	TRBV6-1	TRBJ1-2	NA	few
CAISDKASRKTQYF	TGTGCCATCAGTGACAAGGCCTCCAGAAAGACCCAGTACTTC	TRBV10-3	TRBJ2-5	NA	few
CASSQDVSRGGETQYF	TGTGCCAGCAGCCAAGATGTAAGTCGGGGAGGAGAGACCCAGTACTTC	TRBV3-1	TRBJ2-5	NA	NA
CSVRTGSNEKLFF	TGCAGCGTCCGGACAGGGTCTAATGAAAAACTGTTTTTT	TRBV29-1	TRBJ1-4	TRBD1	few
CASSLGDRPYNSPLHF	TGTGCCAGCAGCTTGGGGGACCGACCATATAATTCACCCCTCCACTTT	TRBV5-6	TRBJ1-6	NA	NA
CASSSQRDILVTEQYF	TGTGCCAGCAGCTCCCAACGGGACATTTTGGTTACAGAGCAGTACTTC	TRBV7-2	TRBJ2-7	NA	once
CASSRRGGYTF	TGTGCCAGCAGTCGGAGGGGTGGCTACACCTTC	TRBV12-3/TRBV12-4	TRBJ1-2	NA	NA
CASSSGTGRVKPQHF	TGTGCCAGCAGCTCAGGGACGGGTAGAGTAAAGCCCCAGCATTTT	TRBV7-9	TRBJ1-5	NA	few
CASSPGQTLYGYTF	TGTGCCAGCTCACCCGGACAGACTCTCTATGGCTACACCTTC	TRBV18	TRBJ1-2	NA	few
CASSPRSFYEQYF	TGTGCCAGCTCACCAAGAAGTTTCTACGAGCAGTACTTC	TRBV18	TRBJ2-7	NA	once
CASSPDNIHSNQPQHF	TGTGCCAGCAGCCCCGACAACATTCATAGCAATCAGCCCCAGCATTTT	TRBV7-2	TRBJ1-5	NA	NA
CASSPTRTGASSGSTIYF	TGTGCCAGCAGCCCCACCCGAACAGGGGCAAGCTCTGGAAGCACCATATATTTT	TRBV4-2	TRBJ1-3	TRBD1	few
CASSQEAGGSSNEQFF	TGCGCCAGCAGCCAAGAGGCGGGGGGATCAAGCAATGAGCAGTTCTTC	TRBV4-3	TRBJ2-1	TRBD2	NA
CASSQAPTGATNEKLFF	TGCGCCAGCAGCCAAGCTCCCACGGGTGCAACTAATGAAAAACTGTTTTTT	TRBV4-3	TRBJ1-4	NA	few
CSARRGQETQYF	TGCAGTGCTAGAAGGGGGCAAGAGACCCAGTACTTC	TRBV20-1	TRBJ2-5	NA	many
CSARPIGGRDMAEAFF	TGCAGTGCTCGGCCCATAGGGGGGCGCGATATGGCTGAAGCTTTCTTT	TRBV20-1	TRBJ1-1	NA	many
CARSLTIGGYNEQFF	TGTGCCCGCAGCTTAACAATAGGGGGATACAATGAGCAGTTCTTC	TRBV7-9	TRBJ2-1	NA	few
CSAGTGGPMKKIF	TGCAGTGCGGGAACAGGGGGGCCCATGAAGAAGATTTTT	TRBV20-1	TRBJ1-4	TRBD1	NA
CASSSEGGNQPQHF	TGTGCCAGCAGCTCGGAGGGGGGAAATCAGCCCCAGCATTTT	TRBV2	TRBJ1-5	NA	few
CASSLEQGADEQYF	TGCGCCAGCAGCTTGGAACAGGGGGCCGACGAGCAGTACTTC	TRBV5-1	TRBJ2-7	TRBD1	NA
CASSYAIHGTLRGNTIYF	TGTGCCAGCAGTTACGCGATACACGGGACTCTCCGCGGAAACACCATATATTTT	TRBV6-5	TRBJ1-3	NA	NA
CASSWDRGPYNEQFF	TGTGCCAGCAGCTGGGACAGGGGGCCCTACAATGAGCAGTTCTTC	TRBV5-6	TRBJ2-1	TRBD1	NA
CASSGQPMGSNTEAFF	TGTGCCAGCAGCGGACAGCCTATGGGGTCTAACACTGAAGCTTTCTTT	TRBV7-2	TRBJ1-1	NA	NA
CASSEALGETEQYF	TGTGCCAGCAGTGAAGCGCTGGGGGAGACTGAGCAGTACTTC	TRBV2	TRBJ2-7	NA	NA